The 18 T cell receptor beta chains below all came from one sample that was sequenced in a study of PD-1 blockade in mismatch repair-deficient tumors. Repertoires were generated with immunoSEQ multiplex PCR, while TCRdb's copy carries only in-frame clones and drops some. The table includes tens of thousands of clones, 65% to 85% detected once. Sample: peripheral blood, taken 12 weeks after starting pembrolizumab. These receptors originate from an adult with mismatch repair-deficient cancer.

V gene TRBV12-5 combines with J gene TRBJ2-5, with D perhaps matching TRBD2 (5 bases). V was pared by 1 base and J by 5 bases, with 8 bases between. CDR1 and CDR2 from the germline V gene are LGHNT and FRNRAP. The CDR3 runs to 13 residues. In DNA form, the CDR3 reads TGTGCTAGTGGTTTGGGCAGAGGGGAGACCCAGTACTTC. Protein: CASGLGRGETQYF. The whole variable domain, filled in from reference TRBV12-5 and TRBJ2-5, reads DARVTQTPRHKVTEMGQEVTMRCQPILGHNTVFWYRQTMMQGLELLAYFRNRAPLDDSGMPKDRFSAEMPDATLATLKIQPSEPRDSAVYFCASGLGRGETQYFGPGTRLLVL.

The chain has TRBV19 and TRBJ2-7; 8 bases agree with TRBD1. V trimming: 5 bases; J trimming: 2 bases; junction bases outside the gene matches: 8. This CDR3 is built from 15 residues. Germline loops: CDR1 LNHDA, CDR2 SQIVND (reference sequence). CDR3 protein: CASSSGQGSTYEQYF. The CDR3, as DNA: TGTGCCAGTAGTTCCGGACAGGGTTCTACCTACGAGCAGTACTTC. The complete variable domain, with remaining parts taken from reference TRBV19 and TRBJ2-7, reads DGGITQSPKYLFRKEGQNVTLSCEQNLNHDAMYWYRQDPGQGLRLIYYSQIVNDFQKGDIAEGYSVSREKKESFPLTVTSAQKNPTAFYLCASSSGQGSTYEQYFGPGTRLTVT.

The rearrangement uses TRBV29-1 and TRBJ1-2; 8 nucleotides line up with TRBD1. After removal of 7 bases from V and 7 bases from J, the junction contained 8 bases not matched to a gene. Germline V gene data show CDR1 as SQVTM and CDR2 as ANQGSEA. CDR3 length: 12 residues. The CDR3 DNA is TGCAGCGCCCCCCGACAGGGGTCTGGCTACACCTTC. It specifies CSAPRQGSGYTF.

The chain is built from TRBV19 and TRBJ2-7, with D perhaps TRBD2 (6 bases). Trimming cost V 1 base and J 2 bases, with 15 bases left between them. This CDR3 has 16 residues. Germline V gives CDR1 LNHDA, CDR2 SQIVND (reference sequence). CDR3 bases: TGTGCCAGTAGTATAGTCGGTAGCGGAAAGACCTACGAGCAGTACTTC. Its protein product is CASSIVGSGKTYEQYF.

This rearrangement joins TRBV5-4 to TRBJ2-4; 8 bases match TRBD1. The ends lost 0 bases at V and 0 bases at J; junction bases unmatched: 2. The CDR3 has 16 amino acids. Germline CDR1 and CDR2: SGHNT and YYREEE (reference sequence). The DNA for the CDR3 is TGTGCCAGCAGCTTGGGACAGGGGCTAGCCAAAAACATTCAGTACTTC. Protein: CASSLGQGLAKNIQYF.

Turning to this clone: This could be a read error, since a much larger clone is one nucleotide away. V gene TRBV6-4 combines with J gene TRBJ2-2, with D unresolved. The ends were cut back, 0 bases at V and 3 bases at J, with 2 bases in the middle. This CDR3 is 13 amino acids long. Germline V gives CDR1 MRHNA, CDR2 SNTAGT. The CDR3 DNA sequence: TGTGCCAGCAGTGACTCCTACACCGGGGAGCTGTTTTTT. The encoded protein is CASSDSYTGELFF.

The gene calls are TRBV28 and TRBJ1-5, with 10 bases that match TRBD1. Trimming cost V 5 bases and J 3 bases; bases outside gene matches: 4. This CDR3 spans 15 amino acids. In germline, CDR1 is MDHEN, CDR2 SYDVKM. The CDR3 coding sequence is TGTGCCAGCAGTCCCGACAGGGGGCACAATCAGCCCCAGCATTTT. It codes for CASSPDRGHNQPQHF.

The chain recombines TRBV18 with TRBJ2-3; a possible D gene is TRBD1 (5 bases). Trimming pared 4 bases from V and 5 bases from J, leaving 13 bases between. The V gene's germline CDR1 is KGHSH and CDR2 LQKENI. There are 14 residues in the CDR3. CDR3 residues: CASSLGRAIDTQYF. The CDR3 DNA is TGTGCCAGCTCACTGGGCAGGGCCATAGATACGCAGTATTTT.

The V call is TRBV9, the J call TRBJ1-2; D remains unclear. The CDR3 is 14 residues long. Germline V gene lookup returns CDR1 SGDLS and CDR2 YYNGEE. Trimming stripped 0 bases from V and 3 bases from J, with 9 bases between. In DNA form, the CDR3 reads TGTGCCAGCAGCGTAGGGGCGGGTCACTATGGCTACACCTTC. Translated, it gives CASSVGAGHYGYTF.

V usage is TRBV30 and J usage is TRBJ2-4; 11 nucleotides match TRBD2. This CDR3 spans 15 amino acids. J was trimmed by 9 bases and V by 0 bases; bases with no gene match: 7. Germline assignment: CDR1 GTSNPN and CDR2 SVGIG (reference sequence). In DNA, the CDR3 is TGTGCCTGGAGTGTAGTAGCGGGAGGGCCGGGCATTCAGTACTTC. It encodes CAWSVVAGGPGIQYF.

The chain employs TRBV6-5 and TRBJ2-2, with TRBD1 identical over 9 bases. The CDR3 runs 14 residues. The germline V gene encodes CDR1 MNHEY and CDR2 SVGAGI. V shed 5 bases, J shed 4 bases, and the junction held 2 bases outside the gene matches. CDR3 loop: CASSRQGVTGELFF. The CDR3 DNA is TGTGCCAGCAGTCGACAGGGGGTCACCGGGGAGCTGTTTTTT.

This rearrangement joins TRBV5-5 to TRBJ1-2; 10 nucleotides match TRBD1. The CDR3 runs to 14 residues. The V gene end was trimmed by 0 bases and the J gene end by 5 bases; junction bases not matched to a gene: 1. Germline V lookup: CDR1 SGHKS, CDR2 YYEKEE (reference sequence). The CDR3 here is CASSLGQGAYGYTF. CDR3 DNA sequence: TGTGCCAGCAGCTTGGGACAGGGGGCGTATGGCTACACCTTC.

The rearrangement uses TRBV7-9 and TRBJ2-2; tentatively, D is TRBD2 (6 bases). Per the germline V gene, CDR1 is SEHNR and CDR2 is FQNEAQ (reference sequence). Trimming took off 7 bases at V and 4 bases at J, with 16 bases between the two ends. CDR3 length: 15 residues. The DNA for the CDR3 is TGTGCCAGCATCAAGACGGGGGAGGTCACCGGGGAGCTGTTTTTT. This codes for CASIKTGEVTGELFF.

This chain joins TRBV4-2 and TRBJ1-2, with 7 bases identical to TRBD1. There are 17 residues in the CDR3. From germline, CDR1 is LGHNA and CDR2 YNFKEQ. The V and J ends lost 0 bases and 7 bases, in that order; junction bases with no gene match: 14. The CDR3 region is CASSQDLMAGGAGGYTF. In DNA, the CDR3 is TGTGCCAGCAGCCAAGATTTGATGGCAGGGGGGGCGGGTGGCTACACCTTC.

The rearrangement joins TRBV5-1 to TRBJ1-1, with 9 bases lining up with TRBD1. The CDR3 is made up of 17 amino acids. V gave up 0 bases and J gave up 3 bases; unmatched junction bases: 9. Germline V gives CDR1 SGHRS, CDR2 YFSETQ. The CDR3 bases are TGCGCCAGCAGCTTGGCTGGGACAGGGTGGACGTACACTGAAGCTTTCTTT. Its translation is CASSLAGTGWTYTEAFF.

This chain connects TRBV5-6 to TRBJ2-7; the D gene is possibly TRBD1 (5 bases). V lost 4 bases, J lost 4 bases, and 9 bases lay in between. There are 12 residues in the CDR3. Germline loops: CDR1 SGHDT, CDR2 YYEEEE. The CDR3 protein is CASSLTEYEQYF. As DNA, the CDR3 is TGTGCCAGCAGCCTGACAGAGTACGAGCAGTACTTC.

The chain recombines TRBV11-1 with TRBJ2-4; D gene uncertain. The CDR3 is 16 residues long. Deletions cut 2 bases from V and 1 base from J, with 12 bases between. Germline V gene data show CDR1 as SGHAT and CDR2 as FQDESV (reference sequence). CDR3 sequence (DNA): TGTGCCAGCAGCTTAAGGGCAGTTGGGGCCAAAAACATTCAGTACTTC. Its translation is CASSLRAVGAKNIQYF.

The chain uses TRBV28 and TRBJ2-1; TRBD2 matches at 7 bases. CDR1 and CDR2 from the germline V gene are MDHEN and SYDVKM. J was trimmed by 2 bases and V by 6 bases; bases with no gene match: 4. This CDR3 spans 14 amino acids. The CDR3 here is CASRVAGTYNEQFF. DNA of the CDR3: TGTGCCAGCAGGGTAGCGGGCACCTACAATGAGCAGTTCTTC.